These T cell receptor beta chains were read from a single sample in a study of blood T cell repertoires in COVID-19. Sequenced by immunoSEQ multiplex PCR; TCRdb stores in-frame clones only, minus some. The table shows 100,000 to 150,000 clones, with approximately 88% occurring only once. Sequences were obtained from peripheral blood. These receptors were taken from a man aged 50 to 59 with acute or convalescent COVID-19. Each CDR3 is given with its conserved first and last residue. Fields, in order: V gene, D gene, J gene, clone size, CDR3 protein, CDR3 DNA. The D gene is left open where the match is weak. Clone sizes are given selectively: once, few, many, or a class where the clone is expanded.

V gene: TRBV19
D gene: TRBD1
J gene: TRBJ1-5
clone size: -
CDR3 protein: CASSQGGQPQHF
CDR3 DNA: TGTGCCAGTAGTCAGGGGGGCCAGCCCCAGCATTTT

V gene: TRBV9
D gene: -
J gene: TRBJ1-2
clone size: -
CDR3 protein: CASSVGLSHRRDYGYTF
CDR3 DNA: TGTGCCAGCAGCGTAGGTCTTAGTCACAGGAGAGACTATGGCTACACCTTC

V gene: TRBV19
D gene: -
J gene: TRBJ2-3
clone size: -
CDR3 protein: CASSMLDGTQYF
CDR3 DNA: TGTGCCAGTAGTATGCTAGACGGTACGCAGTATTTT

V gene: TRBV7-9
D gene: -
J gene: TRBJ2-2
clone size: -
CDR3 protein: CASSFVGRNTGELFF
CDR3 DNA: TGTGCCAGCAGCTTTGTCGGTCGGAACACCGGGGAGCTGTTTTTT

V gene: TRBV7-8
D gene: -
J gene: TRBJ1-5
clone size: -
CDR3 protein: CASSSPGRVNQPQHF
CDR3 DNA: TGTGCCAGCAGCTCCCCGGGGAGAGTCAATCAGCCCCAGCATTTT

V gene: TRBV5-1
D gene: TRBD2
J gene: TRBJ2-5
clone size: -
CDR3 protein: CASSWTRLQETQYF
CDR3 DNA: TGCGCCAGCAGCTGGACTAGACTACAAGAGACCCAGTACTTC

V gene: TRBV5-6
D gene: -
J gene: TRBJ1-3
clone size: -
CDR3 protein: CASNRAGNTIYF
CDR3 DNA: TGTGCCAGCAACCGGGCTGGAAACACCATATATTTT

V gene: TRBV7-2
D gene: TRBD1
J gene: TRBJ2-1
clone size: -
CDR3 protein: CASNPYVLAGQGELFF
CDR3 DNA: TGTGCCAGCAACCCGTACGTCCTAGCGGGACAGGGGGAGCTGTTCTTC

V gene: TRBV4-2
D gene: TRBD2
J gene: TRBJ2-7
clone size: -
CDR3 protein: CASSSLGGLASYEQYF
CDR3 DNA: TGTGCCAGCAGCAGTCTCGGGGGACTAGCGTCCTACGAGCAGTACTTC

V gene: TRBV19
D gene: TRBD1
J gene: TRBJ1-5
clone size: -
CDR3 protein: CASSPITGGNQPQHF
CDR3 DNA: TGTGCCAGTAGTCCTATTACAGGGGGCAATCAGCCCCAGCATTTT

V gene: TRBV18
D gene: -
J gene: TRBJ1-1
clone size: -
CDR3 protein: CASSLFRENTEAFF
CDR3 DNA: TGTGCCAGCTCTCTGTTCAGGGAGAACACTGAAGCTTTCTTT

V gene: TRBV5-1
D gene: TRBD1
J gene: TRBJ2-7
clone size: -
CDR3 protein: CASSIGQGREQYF
CDR3 DNA: TGCGCCAGCAGCATCGGACAGGGCCGTGAGCAGTACTTC

V gene: TRBV2
D gene: TRBD1
J gene: TRBJ1-3
clone size: -
CDR3 protein: CASSAGQGIGNTIYF
CDR3 DNA: TGTGCCAGCAGCGCGGGACAGGGGATCGGAAACACCATATATTTT

V gene: TRBV3-1/TRBV3-2
D gene: -
J gene: TRBJ2-2
clone size: -
CDR3 protein: CASSRHGSSTGELFF
CDR3 DNA: TGTGCCAGCAGCCGGCACGGGAGCAGCACCGGGGAGCTGTTTTTT

V gene: TRBV27
D gene: -
J gene: TRBJ1-1
clone size: -
CDR3 protein: CASSLFRGGTEAFF
CDR3 DNA: TGTGCCAGCAGTTTATTTAGGGGCGGCACTGAAGCTTTCTTT

V gene: TRBV7-9
D gene: TRBD2
J gene: TRBJ2-3
clone size: -
CDR3 protein: CASRGTSGFTDTQYF
CDR3 DNA: TGTGCCAGCAGGGGGACTAGCGGTTTCACAGATACGCAGTATTTT

V gene: TRBV9
D gene: -
J gene: TRBJ2-7
clone size: -
CDR3 protein: CASSVMPGSSYEQYF
CDR3 DNA: TGTGCCAGCAGCGTAATGCCGGGTAGCTCCTACGAGCAGTACTTC

V gene: TRBV7-2
D gene: -
J gene: TRBJ2-5
clone size: -
CDR3 protein: CASSLMPSGQETQYF
CDR3 DNA: TGTGCCAGCAGCTTAATGCCCAGCGGCCAAGAGACCCAGTACTTC

V gene: TRBV6-5
D gene: TRBD2
J gene: TRBJ2-7
clone size: -
CDR3 protein: CASRVTSGKTYEQYF
CDR3 DNA: TGTGCCAGCAGAGTGACTAGCGGAAAAACCTACGAGCAGTACTTC

V gene: TRBV29-1
D gene: -
J gene: TRBJ1-1
clone size: -
CDR3 protein: CSVKGQLNGTTEAFF
CDR3 DNA: TGCAGCGTTAAGGGACAATTGAACGGGACCACTGAAGCTTTCTTT

V gene: TRBV5-5
D gene: -
J gene: TRBJ1-1
clone size: -
CDR3 protein: CASSRGLNTEAFF
CDR3 DNA: TGTGCCAGCAGCCGTGGGCTTAACACTGAAGCTTTCTTT

V gene: TRBV18
D gene: -
J gene: TRBJ1-3
clone size: -
CDR3 protein: CASSPSGNGNTIYF
CDR3 DNA: TGTGCCAGCTCACCTTCAGGGAATGGAAACACCATATATTTT

V gene: TRBV19
D gene: -
J gene: TRBJ1-5
clone size: -
CDR3 protein: CASSIGRVGEQPQHF
CDR3 DNA: TGTGCCAGTAGTATAGGGAGGGTAGGGGAACAGCCCCAGCATTTT

V gene: TRBV10-2
D gene: -
J gene: TRBJ2-2
clone size: few
CDR3 protein: CASSVGSYAGELFF
CDR3 DNA: TGCGCCAGCAGTGTCGGTTCGTATGCCGGGGAGCTGTTTTTT

V gene: TRBV5-1
D gene: TRBD1
J gene: TRBJ2-7
clone size: -
CDR3 protein: CASSEPDRGPSGLSYEQYF
CDR3 DNA: TGCGCCAGCAGCGAGCCGGACAGGGGCCCTAGCGGCCTCTCCTACGAGCAGTACTTC

V gene: TRBV11-3
D gene: TRBD2
J gene: TRBJ2-1
clone size: -
CDR3 protein: CASNPAGVPYNEQFF
CDR3 DNA: TGTGCCAGCAACCCTGCGGGAGTTCCCTACAATGAGCAGTTCTTC

V gene: TRBV3-1/TRBV3-2
D gene: TRBD2
J gene: TRBJ2-3
clone size: -
CDR3 protein: CASSRTSGRVPTQYF
CDR3 DNA: TGTGCCAGCAGCCGAACTAGCGGGAGGGTTCCTACGCAGTATTTT

V gene: TRBV2
D gene: TRBD1
J gene: TRBJ1-2
clone size: -
CDR3 protein: CASSVQGQGPYGYTF
CDR3 DNA: TGTGCCAGCAGTGTGCAGGGACAGGGTCCCTATGGCTACACCTTC

V gene: TRBV25-1
D gene: -
J gene: TRBJ1-2
clone size: -
CDR3 protein: CASEDRTYGYTF
CDR3 DNA: TGTGCCAGCGAAGACAGGACCTATGGCTACACCTTC

V gene: TRBV18
D gene: -
J gene: TRBJ1-5
clone size: few
CDR3 protein: CASSPTTDNQPQHF
CDR3 DNA: TGTGCCAGCTCACCAACGACAGACAATCAGCCCCAGCATTTT

V gene: TRBV6-1
D gene: TRBD1
J gene: TRBJ2-2
clone size: few
CDR3 protein: CASSESRGYTGELFF
CDR3 DNA: TGTGCCAGCAGTGAGAGCAGGGGGTACACCGGGGAGCTGTTTTTT

V gene: TRBV7-8
D gene: -
J gene: TRBJ1-2
clone size: -
CDR3 protein: CASSLAPGGDYGYTF
CDR3 DNA: TGTGCCAGCAGCTTAGCGCCAGGAGGGGACTATGGCTACACCTTC

V gene: TRBV5-4
D gene: -
J gene: TRBJ2-3
clone size: -
CDR3 protein: CASSLDRPGGTDTQYF
CDR3 DNA: TGTGCCAGCAGCTTGGACAGGCCGGGGGGCACAGATACGCAGTATTTT

V gene: TRBV24-1
D gene: -
J gene: TRBJ2-1
clone size: -
CDR3 protein: CATSDGAPRDNEQFF
CDR3 DNA: TGTGCCACCAGTGATGGGGCCCCCAGAGATAACGAGCAGTTCTTC

V gene: TRBV6-5
D gene: -
J gene: TRBJ2-7
clone size: once
CDR3 protein: CASSYFGGRGGYEQYF
CDR3 DNA: TGTGCCAGCAGTTACTTCGGGGGCCGCGGGGGCTACGAGCAGTACTTC

V gene: TRBV29-1
D gene: -
J gene: TRBJ1-4
clone size: -
CDR3 protein: CSVEVTGSRNEKLFF
CDR3 DNA: TGCAGCGTTGAAGTTACAGGGTCGAGGAATGAAAAACTGTTTTTT

V gene: TRBV5-6
D gene: TRBD1
J gene: TRBJ2-4
clone size: -
CDR3 protein: CASSWDRGPNIQYF
CDR3 DNA: TGTGCCAGCAGCTGGGACAGGGGACCAAACATTCAGTACTTC

V gene: TRBV6-6
D gene: -
J gene: TRBJ2-1
clone size: -
CDR3 protein: CASSYPNEQFF
CDR3 DNA: TGTGCCAGCAGTTACCCGAATGAGCAGTTCTTC

V gene: TRBV5-1
D gene: TRBD1
J gene: TRBJ1-4
clone size: few
CDR3 protein: CASSWTGANEKLFF
CDR3 DNA: TGCGCCAGCAGCTGGACAGGGGCTAATGAAAAACTGTTTTTT

V gene: TRBV7-9
D gene: -
J gene: TRBJ2-7
clone size: few
CDR3 protein: CASSLVQNYEQYF
CDR3 DNA: TGTGCCAGCAGCTTAGTACAGAACTACGAGCAGTACTTC

V gene: TRBV5-5
D gene: TRBD1
J gene: TRBJ1-2
clone size: -
CDR3 protein: CASSPGGRYGYTF
CDR3 DNA: TGTGCCAGCAGCCCAGGGGGAAGGTATGGCTACACCTTC

V gene: TRBV21-1
D gene: -
J gene: TRBJ1-6
clone size: -
CDR3 protein: CASSKNDSLKFNSPLHF
CDR3 DNA: TGTGCCAGCAGCAAAAATGACAGCCTAAAATTCAATTCACCCCTCCACTTT

V gene: TRBV7-9
D gene: TRBD1
J gene: TRBJ1-5
clone size: few
CDR3 protein: CASSFSGRGTGGSQPQHF
CDR3 DNA: TGTGCCAGCAGCTTTAGCGGCCGAGGGACAGGGGGTTCTCAGCCCCAGCATTTT

V gene: TRBV19
D gene: -
J gene: TRBJ2-2
clone size: -
CDR3 protein: CASSMLGRGATGELFF
CDR3 DNA: TGTGCCAGTAGTATGTTGGGCAGGGGAGCTACCGGGGAGCTGTTTTTT

V gene: TRBV10-3
D gene: TRBD1
J gene: TRBJ2-1
clone size: -
CDR3 protein: CAISDSGGASYNEQFF
CDR3 DNA: TGTGCCATCAGTGACTCAGGGGGCGCCTCCTACAATGAGCAGTTCTTC

V gene: TRBV9
D gene: TRBD2
J gene: TRBJ2-5
clone size: -
CDR3 protein: CASSVPRAGGNSETQYF
CDR3 DNA: TGTGCCAGCAGCGTCCCTAGAGCGGGAGGAAACTCAGAGACCCAGTACTTC

V gene: TRBV6-4
D gene: TRBD2
J gene: TRBJ2-3
clone size: -
CDR3 protein: CASSDGTSGTDTQYF
CDR3 DNA: TGTGCCAGCAGTGACGGGACTAGCGGGACAGATACGCAGTATTTT

V gene: TRBV7-2
D gene: TRBD2
J gene: TRBJ2-4
clone size: -
CDR3 protein: CASSFSRTSGGLAKNIQYF
CDR3 DNA: TGTGCCAGCAGCTTTTCTCGGACTAGCGGGGGCCTAGCCAAAAACATTCAGTACTTC

V gene: TRBV7-9
D gene: TRBD1
J gene: TRBJ1-6
clone size: -
CDR3 protein: CASSLGGQAGSPLHF
CDR3 DNA: TGTGCCAGCAGCTTAGGCGGACAGGCGGGGTCACCCCTCCACTTT

V gene: TRBV14
D gene: TRBD2
J gene: TRBJ2-1
clone size: -
CDR3 protein: CASSSTREGQQFF
CDR3 DNA: TGTGCCAGCAGCTCGACAAGGGAGGGCCAGCAGTTCTTC

V gene: TRBV30
D gene: -
J gene: TRBJ1-3
clone size: -
CDR3 protein: CAWTGGRVPSGNTIYF
CDR3 DNA: TGTGCCTGGACGGGGGGGCGAGTTCCCTCTGGAAACACCATATATTTT

V gene: TRBV6-5
D gene: TRBD1
J gene: TRBJ2-7
clone size: -
CDR3 protein: CASSGQGTTYEQYF
CDR3 DNA: TGTGCCAGCAGCGGACAGGGAACTACCTACGAGCAGTACTTC